The table lists the clone carrying this TCR beta chain with a count of one. Its antigen is still unknown. A sample-barcoded 5' primer and a J-beta primer mix were used in a second PCR of roughly 7 to 12 cycles. In TCRdb, the 5' RACE reads were re-called with MiXCR into one record per CDR3 protein. The sample lists nearly 800,000 distinct CDR3 sequences; around 50% were seen once. This CDR3 spans 14 amino acids. V lost 5 bases and J 2 bases, leaving 11 bases between the germline ends. The data are from a study of blood T cells in healthy people across ages. Study-wide points: In long-lived donors, naive CD4+ cell counts and diversity exceeded those of aged donors. Per million T cells, TCR beta diversity dropped about linearly as age rose.

What was sequenced was blood. This chain uses TRBV12-3 or TRBV12-4 with TRBJ2-3, with D possibly being TRBD1 (5 bases). The source of this sequence is a man in his forties or fifties in good health. The CDR3 loop reads CASSRQSITDTQYF. In nucleotides, the CDR3 is TGTGCCAGCAGTAGACAGTCTATCACAGATACGCAGTATTTT.